Shown below are 7 T cell receptor beta chains from a single sample sequenced in a study of T cell responses to AZD1222 COVID-19 vaccine (dated by TCRdb to the early 2020s). Explained via the paper, the time point label denotes: about 28 days (+/-7) after the second vaccine dose. The library came from the immunoSEQ multiplex PCR assay. What TCRdb holds here is the immuneACCESS table cut down to in-frame rearrangements. Part of the clones is not present; checked against another copy, under half of the missing clones reflect an unresolved V gene, and the others are unexplained. In this sample the table shows 150,000 to 190,000 clones, 90% to 95% of which occur a single time. The ten largest account for roughly 1.6% of the sample. Specimen: peripheral blood, collected 28 days after the second AZD1222 dose. The source of these receptors is an adult who received the AZD1222 COVID-19 vaccine.

The rearrangement uses TRBV5-4 and TRBJ2-2; tentative D call: TRBD2 (5 bases). This CDR3 comprises 16 residues. Germline lookup yields CDR1 SGHNT and CDR2 YYREEE (reference sequence). V dropped 0 bases and J dropped 6 bases, with 15 bases sitting between them. The chain's CDR3 is CASSLGGRVEAGELFF. CDR3 coding DNA: TGTGCCAGCAGCTTGGGTGGAAGGGTGGAGGCCGGGGAGCTGTTTTTT.

This chain links TRBV3-1 (or the pseudogene TRBV3-2) with TRBJ2-7; 8 bases match TRBD2. CDR1 is LGHDT, CDR2 YNNKEL, per germline (reference sequence). This CDR3 comprises 15 residues. V lost 4 bases and J lost 0; bases outside the gene matches: 5. CDR3 amino acids: CASSPNSGNSYEQYF. Here the CDR3 DNA reads TGTGCCAGCAGCCCAAATAGCGGGAACTCCTACGAGCAGTACTTC.

V usage is TRBV9 and J usage is TRBJ1-1; the D gene is possibly TRBD1 (5 bases). The CDR3 is made up of 15 amino acids. The germline gives CDR1 SGDLS, CDR2 YYNGEE. The V end lost 3 bases, the J end lost 0 bases, and 12 bases lay between the germline ends. CDR3 coding DNA: TGTGCCAGCAGCGCCCGGGAGGGGATGAACACTGAAGCTTTCTTT. This codes for CASSAREGMNTEAFF.

The table lists this clone with a count of one. In DNA form, the CDR3 reads TGTGCCAGTAGAGACACCTTGGGCACTGAAGCTTTCTTT. It yields the protein CASRDTLGTEAFF. The chain couples TRBV19 to TRBJ1-1; D gene ambiguous. Germline CDR1 and CDR2: LNHDA and SQIVND (reference sequence). V was pared by 6 bases and J by 4 bases, with 12 bases between. The CDR3 totals 13 residues.

A few counts support this clone. The CDR3 DNA follows: TGCGCCAGCAGCCACTACACGTTAGCTTTCTTT. Amino acids: CASSHYTLAFF. The genes are TRBV4-1 and TRBJ1-1; D call uncertain. V was cut by 3 bases and J by 10 bases, with 9 bases left in between. This CDR3 has 11 residues. The germline CDR1 and CDR2 sequences are MGHRA and YSYEKL.

There are a few counts of this clone. The CDR3 reads CASSRAGTFSYEQYF. The CDR3 DNA reads as TGTGCCAGCAGCCGGGCAGGAACATTCTCCTACGAGCAGTACTTC. The chain uses TRBV11-2 and TRBJ2-7, with unresolved D. Trimming removed 5 bases from V and 0 bases from J, with 14 bases in between. The CDR3 length is 15 residues. CDR1 is SGHAT, CDR2 FQNNGV, per germline. Variable domain in full (rest from reference TRBV11-2 and TRBJ2-7): EAGVAQSPRYKIIEKRQSVAFWCNPISGHATLYWYQQILGQGPKLLIQFQNNGVVDDSQLPKDRFSAERLKGVDSTLKIQPAKLEDSAVYLCASSRAGTFSYEQYFGPGTRLTVT.

V and J are TRBV5-4 and TRBJ2-5; possibly TRBD1 for D (5 bases). V lost 0 bases and J lost 2, with 8 bases in between. CDR3 length equals 14 residues. Germline V gene lookup returns CDR1 SGHNT and CDR2 YYREEE (reference sequence). This CDR3 reads CASSLDRRQETQYF. CDR3 coding DNA: TGTGCCAGCAGCTTGGACAGGCGGCAAGAGACCCAGTACTTC.